Listed here is a single TCR beta chain. This receptor's antigen is unknown. No per-base quality is available; no much larger clone lies one base away. Receptor libraries were prepared by the immunoSEQ multiplex PCR assay. This immuneACCESS table, as held by TCRdb, lists in-frame sequences with V and J called but not all clones. Of the missing ones, under half trace to an unresolved V gene in checked studies; the others have no known cause. The sample table contains about 140,000 clones; only one count was recorded for around 88% of them. More than 1.5% of the sample lies in the top ten. The data originate from a study of control samples from healthy donors and cancer patients (dated by TCRdb to the early 2020s). CDR1 is given as MGHRA and CDR2 as YSYEKL, both from the germline V gene. CDR3 length: 16 amino acids, cysteine to phenylalanine. The CDR3 DNA has 48 bases and is translated from base 1. Cut back by 4 bases and 2 bases, the V and J ends lie 17 bases apart.

The specimen sequenced was blood. The chain is made from TRBV4-1 and TRBJ1-1; TRBD1 is a weak D gene call, 6 bases matching. The source of this sequence is a man younger than 30 in good health. The CDR3 protein: CASSPILQGGNTEAFF. The DNA reads TGCGCCAGCAGCCCAATTCTACAGGGAGGAAACACTGAAGCTTTCTTT.